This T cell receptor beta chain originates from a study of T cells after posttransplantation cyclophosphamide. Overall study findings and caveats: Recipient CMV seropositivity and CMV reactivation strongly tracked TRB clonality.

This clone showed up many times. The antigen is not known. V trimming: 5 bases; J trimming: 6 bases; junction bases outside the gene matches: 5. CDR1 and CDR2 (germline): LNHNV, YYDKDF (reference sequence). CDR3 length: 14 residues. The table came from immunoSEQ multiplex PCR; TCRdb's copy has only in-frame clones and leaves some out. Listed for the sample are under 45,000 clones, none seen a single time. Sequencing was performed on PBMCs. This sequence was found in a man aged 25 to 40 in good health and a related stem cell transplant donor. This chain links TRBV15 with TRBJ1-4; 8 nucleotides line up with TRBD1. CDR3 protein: CATSGGQGDEKLFF. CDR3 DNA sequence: TGTGCCACCAGCGGCGGACAGGGCGATGAAAAACTGTTTTTT.